These T cell receptor beta chains were read from a single sample in a study of cytomegalovirus exposure and HLA in healthy donors. Profiled with immunoSEQ multiplex PCR; TCRdb holds only in-frame clones, not every one. The table for this sample gives tens of thousands of clones. The sample was PBMCs. These receptors all come from a female donor in good health and CMV-seropositive. The CDR3 runs from the conserved cysteine through the conserved F or W. D genes are given only for firm matches.

>-|TRBJ1-2|TRBV5-6
TGTGCCAGCAGCCCACTCGACAGGAACTATGGCTACACCTTC
CASSPLDRNYGYTF
>-|TRBJ1-1|TRBV7-9
TGTGCCAGCAGCTTTTTGGGGGCAGAGAACACTGAAGCTTTCTTT
CASSFLGAENTEAFF
>-|TRBJ2-6|TRBV6-5
TGTGCCAGCACTCGAGCTGGGGCCAACGTCCTGACTTTC
CASTRAGANVLTF
>-|TRBJ2-1|TRBV28
TGTGCCAGCAAACCCTCCGGGGTCCGCTTGAATGAGCAGTTCTTC
CASKPSGVRLNEQFF
>-|TRBJ2-5|TRBV19
TGTGCCAGTAGCCTAGTGGGAGAGACCCAGTACTTC
CASSLVGETQYF
>TRBD2|TRBJ2-1|TRBV4-1
TGCGCCAGCAGCCATGGACTAGCGGGATCCGACAATGAGCAGTTCTTC
CASSHGLAGSDNEQFF
>-|TRBJ1-6|TRBV7-3
TGTGCCAGCAGCCTAGACAGGAATTCACCCCTCCACTTT
CASSLDRNSPLHF
>TRBD2|TRBJ2-5|TRBV2
TGTGCCAGCAAGCGGGGCCTTCAAGAGACCCAGTACTTC
CASKRGLQETQYF
>-|TRBJ2-1|TRBV19
TGTGCCAGTAGTACGAACATACCCAGCTCCTACAATGAGCAGTTCTTC
CASSTNIPSSYNEQFF
>-|TRBJ1-4|TRBV7-9
TGTGCCAGCAGCTTAACGGCGGGGTCGGGGAAACTGTTTTTT
CASSLTAGSGKLFF
>-|TRBJ1-3|TRBV19
TGTGCCAGTAGTAGGGGGGGCTCTGGAAACACCATATATTTT
CASSRGGSGNTIYF
>TRBD2|TRBJ2-5|TRBV7-2
TGTGCCAGCAGCTTAAGCGGGGGTAAAGAGACCCAGTACTTC
CASSLSGGKETQYF
>-|TRBJ1-6|TRBV5-8
TGTGCCAGCAGCTTGGATGGGGGGAATTCACCCCTCCACTTT
CASSLDGGNSPLHF
>TRBD1|TRBJ2-7|TRBV27
TGTGCCAGCAGTTTAACCCCACCGGGGGACAGGGCTAGCGAGCAGTACTTC
CASSLTPPGDRASEQYF
>TRBD2|TRBJ2-1|TRBV5-1
TGCGCCACCGGACTAGCGGGGGGGGGAGAGCAGTTCTTC
CATGLAGGGEQFF
>-|TRBJ1-4|TRBV6-5
TGTGCCAGCAGTTACTACAGACGCCCAACTAATGAAAAACTGTTTTTT
CASSYYRRPTNEKLFF
>-|TRBJ2-7|TRBV6-6
TGTGCCAGCACTAAGCTAGGGGCGACCTACGAGCAGTACTTC
CASTKLGATYEQYF
>TRBD1|TRBJ1-1|TRBV27
TGTGCCAGCAGTAAAGAAGCATCGGACAGGTGGAACACTGAAGCTTTCTTT
CASSKEASDRWNTEAFF
>-|TRBJ1-1|TRBV6-1
TGTGCCAGCAGATTGACAGTATCCACTGAAGCTTTCTTT
CASRLTVSTEAFF
>-|TRBJ1-2|TRBV18
TGTGCCAGCTCACCACGGCCTGCTAGCCCTTCTAACTATGGCTACACCTTC
CASSPRPASPSNYGYTF
>TRBD2|TRBJ2-1|TRBV18
TGTGCCAGCTCACCGCCGGGTAGCGGGGGGGCTGTTTACAATGAGCAGTTCTTC
CASSPPGSGGAVYNEQFF
>-|TRBJ1-1|TRBV6-5
TGTGCCAGCAGCCCGGGACATGTGAACACTGAAGCTTTCTTT
CASSPGHVNTEAFF
>TRBD1|TRBJ2-7|TRBV19
TGTGCCAGTTCCCAGGGCAGGGGGCTAGGCGAGCAGTACTTC
CASSQGRGLGEQYF
>TRBD2|TRBJ2-7|TRBV18
TGTGCCAGCTCACCACCGGCTGCTAGCGGGAACGCCTACGAGCAGTACTTC
CASSPPAASGNAYEQYF
>-|TRBJ2-7|TRBV10-2
TGCGCCACCTTGACCAGGCGTAGCTCCTACGAGCAGTACTTC
CATLTRRSSYEQYF
>-|TRBJ2-7|TRBV2
TGTGCCAGCAGCCTCCTCTACGAGCAGTACTTC
CASSLLYEQYF
>TRBD1|TRBJ2-5|TRBV29-1
TGCAGCGTTGTCTGGGACAGGGCCGAGACCCAGTACTTC
CSVVWDRAETQYF
>-|TRBJ1-1|TRBV11-2
TGTGCCAGCAGCTTAGTTAGTAGCCTGAACACTGAAGCTTTCTTT
CASSLVSSLNTEAFF
>TRBD1|TRBJ1-1|TRBV18
TGTGCCAGCTCACCCGACAGGGGGCTGGGTAGGACTGAAGCTTTCTTT
CASSPDRGLGRTEAFF
>TRBD2|TRBJ2-7|TRBV4-2
TGTGCCAGCAGCCAATCCGGCGGGAGGGAAAGCGGCGAGCAGTACTTC
CASSQSGGRESGEQYF
>TRBD2|TRBJ2-3|TRBV5-1
TGCGCCAGCAGCTCCCGACTAGCGGGGGGGCCAGGAGATACGCAGTATTTT
CASSSRLAGGPGDTQYF
>-|TRBJ1-2|TRBV18
TGTGCCAGCTCACTGACAGACTATGGCTACACCTTC
CASSLTDYGYTF
>-|TRBJ2-2|TRBV5-6
TGTGCCAGCAGCTTGGGCAGGGTGAACACCGGGGAGCTGTTTTTT
CASSLGRVNTGELFF
>TRBD1|TRBJ1-5|TRBV2
TGTGCCAGCAGCATCCGGGACAGGGACGGTCAGCCCCAGCATTTT
CASSIRDRDGQPQHF